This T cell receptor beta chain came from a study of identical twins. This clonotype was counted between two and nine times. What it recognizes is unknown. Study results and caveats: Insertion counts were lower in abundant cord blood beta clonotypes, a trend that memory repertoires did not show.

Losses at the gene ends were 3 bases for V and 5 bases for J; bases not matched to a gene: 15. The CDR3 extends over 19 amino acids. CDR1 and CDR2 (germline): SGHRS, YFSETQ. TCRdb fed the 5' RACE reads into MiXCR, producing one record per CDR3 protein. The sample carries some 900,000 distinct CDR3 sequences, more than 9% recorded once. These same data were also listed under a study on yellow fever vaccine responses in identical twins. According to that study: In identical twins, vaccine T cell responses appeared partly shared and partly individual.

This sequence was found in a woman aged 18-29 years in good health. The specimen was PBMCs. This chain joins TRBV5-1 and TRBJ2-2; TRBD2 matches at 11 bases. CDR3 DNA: TGCGCCAGCAGCTCTTCGGGGTTTGGATCTAGCGGGAGGACCGGGGAGCTGTTTTTT. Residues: CASSSSGFGSSGRTGELFF.